This T cell receptor beta chain is drawn from a study of beta chain features in type 1 diabetes (dated by TCRdb to the late 2010s). Study-wide context: Patients and healthy donors did not differ in mean age, gender distribution, total cell number or subset yield. A total of under 120,000,000 sorted cells were examined across all samples, and RNA yield correlated strongly with the number of cells per subset. In the study, TCRB repertoires of sorted circulating CD4+ T cell subsets from recently diagnosed type 1 diabetes patients were compared with those of matched healthy donors. Naive and central memory subsets were obtained from all 30 or so donors, but regulatory and stem cell-like memory subsets were isolated from only 8 patients and roughly 8 healthy donors. The full study reports these points: PCR may preferentially amplify shorter templates, but because patient and control samples were amplified and corrected together, any resulting skew would affect both groups equally. Naive, central memory and regulatory TCRB repertoires appeared to be more similar among patients than among healthy donors. In all four CD4+ subsets, TCRB CDR3 length was moderately but significantly shorter in type 1 diabetes patients. Because small numbers of individuals were included in the HLA sub-analyses, any influence of HLA type on TCRB rearrangement was left unresolved. Sequencing cDNA rather than genomic DNA could over-represent highly expressing activated cells, although activation and CD3 levels did not differ between groups. Fewer insertions and more nucleotide deletions at VDJ recombination sites were observed in patients with type 1 diabetes, implying thymic rearrangement abnormalities.

This clone turned up a few times. Its cognate antigen has yet to be identified. Base-call qualities are not available, and no considerably larger clone is one nucleotide away. All of the isolated RNA was reverse transcribed with the High Capacity cDNA Reverse Transcription Kit, so expressed TCRB transcripts were sequenced. Deep immunoSEQ sequencing was applied to naive, central memory and regulatory T cell samples, giving an average of about 3.8 million total reads per sample. Sorted cells were lysed in RLT buffer, and RNA was extracted using DNase-treated RNeasy Micro or Mini kits according to cell number. Each cell subset was processed on its own to prevent cross-contamination, while patient and healthy donor samples were processed together. The immunoSEQ multiplex PCR was used to amplify TCRB sequences from cDNA, yielding 87-bp fragments that span the CDR3 region. The amplicons were sequenced using the Illumina HiSeq platform. The authors' analysis ran thus. PCR bias was computationally corrected using synthetic template baselines, reads within Hamming distance 2 were collapsed, and singletons that could not be merged were discarded. Reads were aligned against IMGT to assign V, D and J genes, CDR3 length and insertions or deletions at six rearrangement sites. Within each subset, clonotype counts were normalized to sorted cell number, after which true diversity and Gini coefficients were computed with the tcR R package. The overlap coefficient, calculated on TCRB nucleotide sequences, was used to measure repertoire sharing. As a proxy for the pre-selection repertoire, out-of-frame TCRB sequences from naive cells were analyzed. TCRdb stores this immuneACCESS table with in-frame sequences only. Part of the clones is absent; in the studies checked, under half of the shortfall reflects unresolved V genes, and no reason is known for the rest. The V and J calls and clone size come from that table; D and trimming were worked out from the DNA. The sample records 500,000 to 850,000 clones, over 13% of which are singletons. The ten largest make up approximately 0.043% of the sample.

CDR1 and CDR2 are read off the germline V gene (reference sequence) as SEHNR and FQNEAQ. The CDR3 sequence holds 14 residues, the cysteine and phenylalanine included. The only DNA kept is the CDR3, 42 bases in frame from the first base. Cut back by 5 bases and 5 bases, the V and J ends lie 15 bases apart. A single peripheral blood draw of 90 to 150 mL on average was collected from each donor into heparinised tubes. A BD FACSAria II and a panel including CD45RO, CCR7, CD25, CD127, CD95 and CD27 were used to sort naive, central memory, regulatory and stem cell-like memory CD4+ T cells. All sorted populations exceeded 95% purity. Right away, PBMCs were isolated by Lymphoprep density gradient centrifugation and were stained directly, with no culture step. Samples were stained and sorted in pairs, with one healthy donor and one patient per experiment, so that batch effects were minimized.

Material for sequencing was naive CD4+ T cells from blood. According to the study, the label for this sample's cell subset or site signals: true naive CD4+ T cells. The receptor was derived from a man in his late teens or twenties with type 1 diabetes. Recombination joined TRBV7-9 with TRBJ2-5; the D gene assignment is ambiguous. The nucleotide sequence is given as TGTGCCAGCAGCCCCGCGGTTTTCGGGGAGACCCAGTACTTC. Its translation reads: CASSPAVFGETQYF.